The clone carrying this T cell receptor (beta chain) has a handful of counts. As yet, its antigen is unknown. Despite likely unrecorded immune exposures, the donors were nominally healthy at the time of sampling. This sample stems from a study of cytomegalovirus exposure and HLA in healthy donors. Regarding the study as a whole: Researchers counted 164 TCR beta chains as cytomegalovirus-associated. For TCR beta chains, V- and J-gene trimming was later linked to a missense DCLRE1C variant.

The CDR3 is made up of 13 amino acids. Germline V gene data show CDR1 as MNHEY and CDR2 as SMNVEV (reference sequence). Trimming removed 6 bases from V and 4 bases from J, with 9 bases in between. In the PCR, 60 Vbeta and 13 Jbeta primers were used. Here immunoSEQ multiplex PCR was the method, and the copy in TCRdb shows in-frame clones only, minus some. The sample lists 140,000 to 150,000 clones; over 8% were seen once. J is TRBJ1-4 and V is TRBV27, with a weak D call TRBD1 (6 bases). The clonotype originates from a male donor in good health and CMV-seronegative. The material sequenced was PBMCs. This CDR3 is CASRRGFNEKLFF. The CDR3 DNA reads as TGTGCCAGCAGGAGGGGGTTTAATGAAAAACTGTTTTTT.